In this sample, the clone carrying this T cell receptor beta chain turned up a few times. With a J-beta primer mix and a sample-barcoded 5' primer, a second PCR ran about 7 to 12 cycles. A single record per CDR3 protein comes from TCRdb applying MiXCR to the 5' RACE reads. This table has 800,000 to 950,000 distinct CDR3 sequences, about 48% appearing once. This sample is drawn from a study of blood T cells in healthy people across ages. There are 14 residues in the CDR3. The germline gives CDR1 KGHSH, CDR2 LQKENI. The V end was cut by 4 bases, the J end by 4 bases, with 13 bases between. This TCR derives from a man aged 25-40 years in good health. This chain joins TRBV18 and TRBJ2-5; a possible D gene is TRBD1 (6 bases). Sequenced material: blood. CDR3 loop: CASSRGQGTETQYF. CDR3 bases: TGTGCCAGCTCACGAGGGCAGGGGACAGAGACCCAGTACTTC. Full variable domain (outside the CDR3, taken from reference TRBV18 and TRBJ2-5): NAGVMQNPRHLVRRRGQEARLRCSPMKGHSHVYWYRQLPEEGLKFMVYLQKENIIDESGMPKERFSAEFPKEGPSILRIQQVVRGDSAAYFCASSRGQGTETQYFGPGTRLLVL.